Listed below are T cell receptor beta chains from one sample, sequenced in a study of identical twins. One entry per CDR3 protein, called by TCRdb with MiXCR from the 5' RACE reads. The sample has about 810,000 distinct CDR3 sequences, more than 9% seen once. These same data were also listed under a study on yellow fever vaccine responses in identical twins.

The sequenced sample was PBMCs. Receptors originate from a young woman in good health. Both conserved end residues are part of each CDR3. The D gene is left open where the match is weak. Size values are once, few and many counts, or a class for expanded clones, and some rows have none.

v_gene: TRBV11-2; abundance: few; d_gene: TRBD2; j_gene: TRBJ2-5; CDR3aa: CASSRGLAEQETQYF; CDR3nt: TGTGCCAGCAGCCGAGGACTAGCGGAACAAGAGACCCAGTACTTC
v_gene: TRBV15; abundance: NA; d_gene: TRBD1; j_gene: TRBJ1-1; CDR3aa: CATSEDRGGRRVRIF; CDR3nt: TGTGCCACCAGCGAAGACAGGGGTGGACGGCGGGTAAGGATCTTT
v_gene: TRBV7-2; abundance: few; d_gene: TRBD1; j_gene: TRBJ1-2; CDR3aa: CASSLAGQGGVYGYTF; CDR3nt: TGTGCCAGCAGCTTAGCCGGACAGGGTGGTGTCTATGGCTACACCTTC
v_gene: TRBV29-1; abundance: NA; d_gene: NA; j_gene: TRBJ2-1; CDR3aa: CSASTNSYNEQFF; CDR3nt: TGCAGCGCATCAACTAACTCCTACAATGAGCAGTTCTTC
v_gene: TRBV7-7; abundance: NA; d_gene: NA; j_gene: TRBJ2-1; CDR3aa: CASSPGLLGDNEQFF; CDR3nt: TGTGCCAGCAGCCCGGGCCTCCTCGGGGACAATGAGCAGTTCTTC
v_gene: TRBV29-1; abundance: NA; d_gene: NA; j_gene: TRBJ1-4; CDR3aa: CSVEGGESNEKLFF; CDR3nt: TGCAGCGTTGAAGGTGGTGAATCTAATGAAAAACTGTTTTTT
v_gene: TRBV28; abundance: NA; d_gene: TRBD2; j_gene: TRBJ2-1; CDR3aa: CASSGASGREVFEQFF; CDR3nt: TGTGCCAGCAGTGGAGCTAGCGGGAGAGAAGTTTTTGAGCAGTTCTTC
v_gene: TRBV29-1; abundance: NA; d_gene: TRBD1; j_gene: TRBJ2-4; CDR3aa: CSVGQGYFQYF; CDR3nt: TGCAGCGTTGGACAGGGTTACTTTCAGTACTTC
v_gene: TRBV2; abundance: few; d_gene: NA; j_gene: TRBJ1-1; CDR3aa: CASSPRFYDTEAFF; CDR3nt: TGTGCCAGCAGCCCTAGGTTTTATGACACTGAAGCTTTCTTT
v_gene: TRBV15; abundance: few; d_gene: TRBD1; j_gene: TRBJ2-1; CDR3aa: CATSGGQGSYNEQFF; CDR3nt: TGTGCCACCAGCGGGGGACAGGGCTCCTACAATGAGCAGTTCTTC
v_gene: TRBV13; abundance: NA; d_gene: NA; j_gene: TRBJ2-7; CDR3aa: CASSSRASSYEQYF; CDR3nt: TGTGCCAGCAGCTCGCGGGCGTCCTCCTACGAGCAGTACTTC
v_gene: TRBV25-1; abundance: many; d_gene: NA; j_gene: TRBJ2-1; CDR3aa: CASTALGEEHTLYNEQFF; CDR3nt: TGTGCCAGCACCGCTTTAGGTGAGGAGCACACCCTTTACAATGAGCAGTTCTTC
v_gene: TRBV20-1; abundance: NA; d_gene: NA; j_gene: TRBJ2-5; CDR3aa: CSAPGRPFETQYF; CDR3nt: TGCAGTGCCCCGGGGCGGCCATTTGAGACCCAGTACTTC
v_gene: TRBV12-3/TRBV12-4; abundance: NA; d_gene: NA; j_gene: TRBJ2-3; CDR3aa: CASSSLRLTDTQYF; CDR3nt: TGTGCCAGCAGTTCTCTCAGACTCACAGATACGCAGTATTTT
v_gene: TRBV12-3/TRBV12-4; abundance: many; d_gene: TRBD1; j_gene: TRBJ1-6; CDR3aa: CASSLGQGSPLHF; CDR3nt: TGTGCCAGCAGTTTGGGACAGGGGTCACCCCTCCACTTT
v_gene: TRBV3-1; abundance: many; d_gene: TRBD2; j_gene: TRBJ2-3; CDR3aa: CASSPGLAPDTQYF; CDR3nt: TGTGCCAGCAGCCCTGGACTAGCGCCAGATACGCAGTATTTT
v_gene: TRBV12-3/TRBV12-4; abundance: NA; d_gene: NA; j_gene: TRBJ1-1; CDR3aa: CASARGWTEAFF; CDR3nt: TGTGCCAGCGCCAGGGGTTGGACTGAAGCTTTCTTT
v_gene: TRBV28; abundance: NA; d_gene: NA; j_gene: TRBJ1-2; CDR3aa: CASSDTWVSYGYTF; CDR3nt: TGTGCCAGCAGTGACACGTGGGTCTCCTATGGCTACACCTTC
v_gene: TRBV11-1; abundance: NA; d_gene: TRBD1; j_gene: TRBJ2-1; CDR3aa: CASPGQGKVGQTYNEQFF; CDR3nt: TGTGCCAGCCCGGGACAGGGCAAGGTGGGACAGACCTACAATGAGCAGTTCTTC
v_gene: TRBV10-3; abundance: NA; d_gene: TRBD1; j_gene: TRBJ2-1; CDR3aa: CAISEGQGDEQFF; CDR3nt: TGTGCCATCAGTGAGGGACAGGGGGATGAGCAGTTCTTC
v_gene: TRBV6-1; abundance: few; d_gene: NA; j_gene: TRBJ2-4; CDR3aa: CASSEIVRLAKNIQYF; CDR3nt: TGTGCCAGCAGTGAAATCGTGAGGTTAGCCAAAAACATTCAGTACTTC
v_gene: TRBV5-1; abundance: few; d_gene: NA; j_gene: TRBJ1-1; CDR3aa: CASSPPERGNTEAFF; CDR3nt: TGCGCCAGCAGCCCCCCGGAGAGGGGAAACACTGAAGCTTTCTTT
v_gene: TRBV14; abundance: few; d_gene: NA; j_gene: TRBJ2-7; CDR3aa: CASSQVAGIYEQYF; CDR3nt: TGTGCCAGCAGCCAAGTCGCGGGAATCTACGAGCAGTACTTC
v_gene: TRBV10-3; abundance: many; d_gene: NA; j_gene: TRBJ2-5; CDR3aa: CATRTGTFEETQYF; CDR3nt: TGTGCCACTAGGACCGGGACCTTCGAAGAGACCCAGTACTTC
v_gene: TRBV2; abundance: NA; d_gene: NA; j_gene: TRBJ1-1; CDR3aa: CASSPIEGEAFF; CDR3nt: TGTGCCAGCAGTCCTATCGAGGGTGAAGCTTTCTTT
v_gene: TRBV5-5; abundance: few; d_gene: NA; j_gene: TRBJ2-1; CDR3aa: CASSSWLINEQFF; CDR3nt: TGTGCCAGCAGCTCGTGGTTAATCAATGAGCAGTTCTTC
v_gene: TRBV7-9; abundance: few; d_gene: TRBD2; j_gene: TRBJ2-5; CDR3aa: CASSVGSGGIQETQYF; CDR3nt: TGTGCCAGCAGCGTCGGAAGCGGGGGGATCCAAGAGACCCAGTACTTC
v_gene: TRBV7-9; abundance: NA; d_gene: NA; j_gene: TRBJ2-1; CDR3aa: CASSLLGDNEQFF; CDR3nt: TGTGCCAGCAGCTTATTAGGGGACAATGAGCAGTTCTTC
v_gene: TRBV5-1; abundance: few; d_gene: NA; j_gene: TRBJ1-1; CDR3aa: CASSLGQGYNVEAFF; CDR3nt: TGCGCCAGCAGCTTGGGGCAGGGGTATAATGTTGAAGCTTTCTTT
v_gene: TRBV20-1; abundance: NA; d_gene: TRBD1; j_gene: TRBJ2-7; CDR3aa: CSARRGTGGFDEQYF; CDR3nt: TGCAGTGCTAGACGAGGGACAGGGGGCTTCGACGAGCAGTACTTC
v_gene: TRBV7-3; abundance: few; d_gene: NA; j_gene: TRBJ2-3; CDR3aa: CASSLSVIADTQYF; CDR3nt: TGTGCCAGCAGCTTATCCGTAATCGCAGATACGCAGTATTTT
v_gene: TRBV13; abundance: NA; d_gene: TRBD2; j_gene: TRBJ2-7; CDR3aa: CASSLGRVGRALHEQYF; CDR3nt: TGTGCCAGCAGCTTAGGCCGGGTCGGGAGGGCCCTCCACGAGCAGTACTTC
v_gene: TRBV28; abundance: once; d_gene: TRBD2; j_gene: TRBJ2-1; CDR3aa: CVSSFRKTSSGNEQFF; CDR3nt: TGTGTCAGCAGTTTTCGGAAGACTAGCTCGGGCAATGAGCAGTTCTTC
v_gene: TRBV20-1; abundance: many; d_gene: NA; j_gene: TRBJ2-1; CDR3aa: CSARDGYPSDNEQFF; CDR3nt: TGCAGTGCTAGAGATGGGTACCCCTCCGACAATGAGCAGTTCTTC
v_gene: TRBV7-8; abundance: many; d_gene: NA; j_gene: TRBJ2-3; CDR3aa: CASSFLDTYTDTQYF; CDR3nt: TGTGCCAGCAGCTTTCTAGACACGTACACAGATACGCAGTATTTT
v_gene: TRBV9; abundance: many; d_gene: TRBD1; j_gene: TRBJ2-7; CDR3aa: CASSVGTGPTPEQYF; CDR3nt: TGTGCCAGCAGCGTGGGGACAGGCCCCACTCCCGAGCAGTACTTC
v_gene: TRBV2; abundance: few; d_gene: NA; j_gene: TRBJ1-1; CDR3aa: CASSITEAFF; CDR3nt: TGTGCCAGCAGCATCACTGAAGCTTTCTTT
v_gene: TRBV11-2; abundance: few; d_gene: NA; j_gene: TRBJ2-1; CDR3aa: CASSLLHYNEQFF; CDR3nt: TGTGCCAGCAGCTTATTACATTACAATGAGCAGTTCTTC
v_gene: TRBV4-1; abundance: few; d_gene: NA; j_gene: TRBJ1-2; CDR3aa: CASSQETSPGYGYTF; CDR3nt: TGCGCCAGCAGCCAAGAAACCAGCCCCGGCTATGGCTACACCTTC
v_gene: TRBV4-1; abundance: NA; d_gene: TRBD1; j_gene: TRBJ1-4; CDR3aa: CASSQLKGGREKLFF; CDR3nt: TGCGCCAGCAGCCAATTGAAAGGGGGCCGAGAAAAACTGTTTTTT
v_gene: TRBV10-3; abundance: NA; d_gene: NA; j_gene: TRBJ2-7; CDR3aa: CAISQDGYEQYF; CDR3nt: TGTGCCATCAGCCAGGACGGTTACGAGCAGTACTTC
v_gene: TRBV7-6; abundance: NA; d_gene: TRBD1; j_gene: TRBJ2-1; CDR3aa: CASSSGTGGSEQFF; CDR3nt: TGTGCCAGCAGTAGTGGGACAGGGGGCTCTGAGCAGTTCTTC
v_gene: TRBV7-2; abundance: NA; d_gene: NA; j_gene: TRBJ2-3; CDR3aa: CASSPGPAPDTQYF; CDR3nt: TGTGCCAGCAGCCCCGGGCCGGCCCCAGATACGCAGTATTTT
v_gene: TRBV29-1; abundance: few; d_gene: NA; j_gene: TRBJ1-2; CDR3aa: CSVVSGDYGYTF; CDR3nt: TGCAGCGTTGTATCGGGTGACTATGGCTACACCTTC
v_gene: TRBV6-2/TRBV6-3; abundance: NA; d_gene: TRBD1; j_gene: TRBJ1-1; CDR3aa: CASSYLGTALLNTEAFF; CDR3nt: TGTGCCAGCAGCTACTTGGGGACAGCGCTACTGAACACTGAAGCTTTCTTT
v_gene: TRBV6-2/TRBV6-3; abundance: NA; d_gene: NA; j_gene: TRBJ2-7; CDR3aa: CASRYTGSYEQYF; CDR3nt: TGTGCCAGCAGGTATACAGGGTCCTACGAGCAGTACTTC
v_gene: TRBV5-1; abundance: few; d_gene: NA; j_gene: TRBJ2-2; CDR3aa: CASSLGALAQELFF; CDR3nt: TGCGCCAGCAGCTTGGGAGCGCTGGCCCAGGAGCTGTTTTTT
v_gene: TRBV28; abundance: NA; d_gene: TRBD1; j_gene: TRBJ2-7; CDR3aa: CASSLWTGGYEQYF; CDR3nt: TGTGCCAGCAGTTTATGGACAGGGGGCTACGAGCAGTACTTC
v_gene: TRBV12-3/TRBV12-4; abundance: NA; d_gene: TRBD1; j_gene: TRBJ2-1; CDR3aa: CASRAGHLPGGEQFF; CDR3nt: TGTGCCAGCAGGGCAGGACACCTCCCAGGGGGTGAGCAGTTCTTC
v_gene: TRBV4-1; abundance: many; d_gene: TRBD2; j_gene: TRBJ2-1; CDR3aa: CASSQDPSGSSNEQFF; CDR3nt: TGCGCCAGCAGCCAAGATCCTAGCGGGAGCTCCAATGAGCAGTTCTTC
v_gene: TRBV28; abundance: few; d_gene: NA; j_gene: TRBJ1-5; CDR3aa: CASRGIGQPQHF; CDR3nt: TGTGCCAGCAGAGGGATAGGCCAGCCCCAGCATTTT
v_gene: TRBV20-1; abundance: few; d_gene: TRBD2; j_gene: TRBJ2-5; CDR3aa: CSAPGLAGETQYF; CDR3nt: TGCAGTGCTCCCGGACTAGCGGGAGAGACCCAGTACTTC
v_gene: TRBV11-2; abundance: NA; d_gene: NA; j_gene: TRBJ1-6; CDR3aa: CASSLELGANSPLHF; CDR3nt: TGTGCCAGCAGCTTAGAACTGGGGGCTAATTCACCCCTCCACTTT